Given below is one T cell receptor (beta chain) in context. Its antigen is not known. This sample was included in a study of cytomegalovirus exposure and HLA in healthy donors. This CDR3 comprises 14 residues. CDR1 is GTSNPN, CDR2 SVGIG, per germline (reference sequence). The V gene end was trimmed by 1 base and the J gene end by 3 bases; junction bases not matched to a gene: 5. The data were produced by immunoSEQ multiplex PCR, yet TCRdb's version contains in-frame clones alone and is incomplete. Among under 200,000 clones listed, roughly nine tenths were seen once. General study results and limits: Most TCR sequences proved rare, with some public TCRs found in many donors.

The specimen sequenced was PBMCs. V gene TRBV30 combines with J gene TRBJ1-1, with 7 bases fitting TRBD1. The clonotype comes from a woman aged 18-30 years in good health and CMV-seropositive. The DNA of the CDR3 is TGTGCCTGGAGTGCCCGGGGACAGTACACTGAAGCTTTCTTT. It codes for CAWSARGQYTEAFF.